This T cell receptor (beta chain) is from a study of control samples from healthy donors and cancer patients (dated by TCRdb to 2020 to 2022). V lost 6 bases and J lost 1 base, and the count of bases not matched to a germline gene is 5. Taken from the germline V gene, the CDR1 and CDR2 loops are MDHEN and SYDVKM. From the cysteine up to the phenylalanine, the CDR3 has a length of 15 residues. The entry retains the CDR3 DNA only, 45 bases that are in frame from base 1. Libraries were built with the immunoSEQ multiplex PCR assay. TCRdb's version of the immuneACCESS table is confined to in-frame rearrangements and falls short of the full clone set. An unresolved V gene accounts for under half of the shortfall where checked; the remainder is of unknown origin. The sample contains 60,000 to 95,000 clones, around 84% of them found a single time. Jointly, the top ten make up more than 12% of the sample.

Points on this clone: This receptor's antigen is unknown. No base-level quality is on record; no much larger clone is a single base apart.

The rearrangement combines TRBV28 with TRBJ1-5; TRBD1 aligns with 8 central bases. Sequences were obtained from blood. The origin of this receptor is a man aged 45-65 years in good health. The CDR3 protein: CASSLRGRSNQPQHF. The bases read TGTGCCAGCAGCCTCAGGGGGCGAAGCAATCAGCCCCAGCATTTT.